The 24 T cell receptor beta chains below all came from one sample that was sequenced in a study of blood T cell repertoires in COVID-19. TCRdb keeps only in-frame clones here, not all; method: immunoSEQ multiplex PCR. Of some 200,000 clones detected, 80% to 85% appear once; the ten largest clones hold roughly 3%. The material sequenced was peripheral blood. Source of these receptors: a human donor with acute or convalescent COVID-19. The donor label of this sample is uncertain.

The chain's CDR3 is CASSGGGGYEKLFF. DNA for the CDR3: TGTGCCAGCAGCGGCGGGGGAGGGTATGAAAAACTGTTTTTT. The chain joins TRBV6-5 to TRBJ1-4; tentative D call: TRBD1 (5 bases). V lost 6 bases to trimming and J lost 6 bases, with 14 bases between them. CDR3 length equals 14 residues. Germline loops: CDR1 MNHEY, CDR2 SVGAGI.

The V call is TRBV19, the J call TRBJ1-1; the D is unclear. CDR1 LNHDA and CDR2 SQIVND come from the germline V gene (reference sequence). The V gene lost 1 base and the J gene lost 0 bases, with 6 bases spanning the gap. This CDR3 comprises 14 residues. The CDR3 loop is CASSIGELNTEAFF. The CDR3 nucleotides are TGTGCCAGTAGTATAGGAGAATTGAACACTGAAGCTTTCTTT.

The chain employs TRBV6-5 and TRBJ2-1, with D maybe TRBD2 (5 bases). Deletions cut 6 bases from V and 7 bases from J, with 13 bases between. CDR1 is MNHEY, CDR2 SVGAGI, per germline. The CDR3 totals 13 residues. The CDR3 DNA reads as TGTGCCAGCAGGCCCCCGAGAGGGAATGAGCAGTTCTTC. Amino acid sequence: CASRPPRGNEQFF.

V and J are TRBV19 and TRBJ2-5; 8 bases are a match to TRBD1. The CDR3 covers 14 residues. V trimming: 5 bases; J trimming: 4 bases; junction bases outside the gene matches: 6. Germline V gene sequence: CDR1 LNHDA, CDR2 SQIVND (reference sequence). CDR3 sequence reads: CASSEQTGAETQYF. CDR3 sequence (DNA): TGTGCCAGTAGTGAGCAGACAGGGGCAGAGACCCAGTACTTC.

The V gene is TRBV3-1 (or the pseudogene TRBV3-2), the J gene TRBJ1-6; 9 bases line up with TRBD1. This CDR3 region has 17 residues. CDR1 is LGHDT and CDR2 is YNNKEL in the germline V gene (reference sequence). After removal of 3 bases from V and 9 bases from J, the junction contained 12 bases not matched to a gene. CDR3 in amino acids: CASSQRGDRALPSPLHF. The DNA for the CDR3 is TGTGCCAGCAGCCAGAGGGGGGACAGGGCCCTCCCTTCACCCCTCCACTTT.

This chain connects TRBV5-1 to TRBJ2-7; 9 positions match TRBD1. CDR3 length: 14 amino acids. Germline CDR1 SGHRS, CDR2 YFSETQ. V gave up 0 bases and J gave up 3 bases; unmatched junction bases: 1. The CDR3 DNA follows: TGCGCCAGCAGCTTGGGGACAGGGGTCTACGAGCAGTACTTC. Residues: CASSLGTGVYEQYF.

The chain uses TRBV9 and TRBJ1-3, with D perhaps TRBD1 (6 bases). CDR1 SGDLS and CDR2 YYNGEE come from the germline V gene. Trimming removed 3 bases at V and 3 bases at J, with 19 bases between. This CDR3 is built from 17 residues. The CDR3 region has the DNA TGTGCCAGCAGCGCCCAAAAGGGGGGGGAAGTTGGAAACACCATATATTTT. Amino acid sequence: CASSAQKGGEVGNTIYF.

This clone has only a few counts. The chain carries TRBV14 and TRBJ1-6; D perhaps matches TRBD1 (6 bases). From germline, CDR1 is SGHDN and CDR2 FVKESK. The CDR3 length is 15 residues. V lost 4 bases and J 7 bases, leaving 14 bases between the germline ends. The CDR3 nucleotides are TGTGCCAGCAGCCTTCGACAGGTGGGGAATTCACCCCTCCACTTT. Translating it yields CASSLRQVGNSPLHF.

V and J are TRBV5-4 and TRBJ2-5; D possibly corresponds to TRBD2 (5 bases). From germline, CDR1 is SGHNT and CDR2 YYREEE (reference sequence). V lost 6 bases and J lost 3, with 12 bases in between. This CDR3 has 13 amino acids. The CDR3 sequence is CASTLPGKETQYF. CDR3 nucleotides: TGTGCCAGCACCCTCCCCGGGAAAGAGACCCAGTACTTC.

This chain links TRBV14 with TRBJ2-7; tentative D call: TRBD1 (6 bases). CDR1 SGHDN and CDR2 FVKESK come from the germline V gene. V was pared by 2 bases and J by 6 bases, with 11 bases between. The CDR3 covers 13 residues. CDR3 in DNA: TGTGCCAGCAGCCAACTAGGGGGAAGCGAGCAGTACTTC. Translating gives CASSQLGGSEQYF.

This clone was found a few times. This chain joins TRBV5-1 and TRBJ1-1; tentative D call: TRBD1 (5 bases). V was cut by 1 base and J by 3 bases, with 10 bases left in between. The germline V gene has CDR1 SGHRS and CDR2 YFSETQ. The CDR3 runs 14 residues. This CDR3 is CASSLNDRDTEAFF. CDR3 nucleotide sequence: TGCGCCAGCAGCTTGAATGACAGAGACACTGAAGCTTTCTTT.

This clone has only a few counts. The chain carries TRBV5-4 and TRBJ1-1; 7 nucleotides align to TRBD1. CDR1 SGHNT and CDR2 YYREEE come from the germline V gene (reference sequence). V lost 4 bases, J lost 0 bases, and 12 bases stayed unmatched. The CDR3 consists of 17 residues. CDR3 sequence: CASSPGGLQRLNTEAFF. For the CDR3, the DNA is TGTGCCAGCAGCCCAGGGGGTCTTCAACGATTGAACACTGAAGCTTTCTTT.

The chain is built from TRBV10-3 and TRBJ1-2, with TRBD1 matching 11 bases. Per the germline V gene, CDR1 is ENHRY and CDR2 is SYGVKD. The CDR3 consists of 15 residues. The junction had 6 bases not matched to a gene; V was cut back by 9 bases and J by 0 bases. CDR3 amino acids: CAINGQGATNYGYTF. DNA of the CDR3: TGTGCCATAAACGGACAGGGGGCTACTAACTATGGCTACACCTTC.

The chain recombines TRBV14 with TRBJ1-1; no definite D call. This CDR3 has 14 residues. Trimming cost V 1 base and J 1 base, with 7 bases left between them. CDR1 and CDR2 from the germline V gene are SGHDN and FVKESK. In DNA, the CDR3 is TGTGCCAGCAGCCAAGTCACTTGGAACACTGAAGCTTTCTTT. This encodes CASSQVTWNTEAFF.

The chain joins TRBV6-5 to TRBJ1-4; 9 nucleotides line up with TRBD1. The germline gives CDR1 MNHEY, CDR2 SVGAGI. V lost 5 bases, J lost 4 bases, and 5 bases stayed unmatched. The CDR3 sequence is 15 residues long. DNA for the CDR3: TGTGCCAGCAGTCAACAGGGGGCGATTAATGAAAAACTGTTTTTT. Translating gives CASSQQGAINEKLFF.

The CDR3 sequence is CASRRTSGGPGPTDTQYF. The DNA of the CDR3 is TGTGCCAGCCGCCGGACTAGCGGGGGGCCAGGACCCACAGATACGCAGTATTTT. The V gene is TRBV2, the J gene TRBJ2-3; 14 nucleotides agree with TRBD2. Trimming took 8 bases from V and 2 from J; bases not matched to a gene: 12. CDR1 is SNHLY, CDR2 FYNNEI, per germline. The CDR3 loop spans 18 amino acids.

This clone is a singleton in its sample. The J gene is TRBJ2-5, the V gene TRBV3-1 (or the pseudogene TRBV3-2); unclear D gene. Germline V gene sequence: CDR1 LGHDT, CDR2 YNNKEL (reference sequence). This CDR3 has 13 amino acids. V was shortened by 6 bases and J by 3 bases, with 11 bases between the two germline ends. Written as DNA, the CDR3 is TGTGCCAGCAGGGGTCCGGCGGAAGAGACCCAGTACTTC. Amino acids: CASRGPAEETQYF.

To note about this clone: The sample holds other DNA sequences that translate to the same CDR3. The V gene is TRBV18, the J gene TRBJ2-7; 10 bases align to TRBD1. Unmatched junction bases numbered 0, after V lost 3 bases and J lost 1 base. The CDR3 has 14 residues. Per germline, CDR1 KGHSH and CDR2 LQKENI. CDR3 sequence: CASSPGQGSYEQYF. CDR3 DNA: TGTGCCAGCTCACCGGGACAGGGGTCCTACGAGCAGTACTTC.

The chain employs TRBV27 and TRBJ2-5; a weak D match, TRBD2 (6 bases). This CDR3 region has 13 residues. Trimming removed 3 bases at V and 2 bases at J, with 7 bases between. The germline V gene encodes CDR1 MNHEY and CDR2 SMNVEV (reference sequence). For the CDR3, the DNA is TGTGCCAGCAGTTTCGGGAGACAAGAGACCCAGTACTTC. Amino acid sequence: CASSFGRQETQYF.

V gene TRBV27 combines with J gene TRBJ1-1; D is perhaps TRBD1 (6 bases). Germline V gene lookup returns CDR1 MNHEY and CDR2 SMNVEV (reference sequence). CDR3 size: 15 residues. The ends were cut back, 4 bases at V and 4 bases at J, with 16 bases in the middle. CDR3 protein: CASSYSRGYSTEAFF. CDR3 DNA: TGTGCCAGCAGTTACTCGAGGGGGTATAGCACTGAAGCTTTCTTT.

This chain links TRBV30 with TRBJ1-5, with a possible D match to TRBD1 (5 bases). V lost 3 bases to trimming and J lost 3 bases, with 12 bases between them. Germline CDR1 GTSNPN, CDR2 SVGIG (reference sequence). This CDR3 is 14 amino acids long. CDR3 coding DNA: TGTGCCTGGAGGGAGGGGAATAACAATCAGCCCCAGCATTTT. The encoded protein is CAWREGNNNQPQHF.

The chain joins TRBV11-2 to TRBJ1-1; 7 bases match TRBD1. V trimming: 4 bases; J trimming: 5 bases; junction bases outside the gene matches: 4. This CDR3 is 13 amino acids long. Germline-derived CDR1 and CDR2 are SGHAT and FQNNGV. The CDR3 nucleotides are TGTGCCAGCAGCTCGACAGGGAGGACTGAAGCTTTCTTT. Its protein product is CASSSTGRTEAFF.

The gene calls are TRBV7-2 and TRBJ2-1, with TRBD2 matching 11 bases. The CDR3 extends over 17 amino acids. The germline CDR1 and CDR2 sequences are SGHTA and FQGNSA. V shed 0 bases and J 3 bases; nucleotides not matched to a gene: 4. The chain's CDR3 is CASSLALTSGGYNEQFF. The CDR3 bases are TGTGCCAGCAGCTTAGCCCTAACTAGCGGGGGCTACAATGAGCAGTTCTTC.

This rearrangement joins TRBV21-1 to TRBJ1-5; the table's D gene call, TRBD1, was not cross checked with the DNA. TRBV21-1 is assigned pseudogene status. The length of the CDR3 is 14 residues. The CDR3 DNA reads as TGTGCCAGCAGCAATCGACAGGGCAATCAGCCCCAGCATTTT. Protein product: CASSNRQGNQPQHF.